This TCR beta chain was captured in a study of blood T cell repertoires in COVID-19. Study-level information: Sites in the United States, Italy and Spain provided acute and convalescent COVID-19 samples. PBMCs, B-cell-depleted T cells, or T cells provided the cDNA or gDNA that made up the material.

One Seattle source followed patients from active infection through their disease course. CDR3 length: 14 amino acids. Germline V gives CDR1 SGHTA, CDR2 FQGTGA. V was cut by 5 bases and J by 4 bases, with 11 bases left in between. Authors' data handling: Amplified reference gene primers provided the basis for estimating nucleated cell counts. Method: immunoSEQ multiplex PCR; TCRdb's copy keeps in-frame clones and lacks some. V and J calls and clone size follow that table, whereas D and trimming were derived from the DNA. Of some 360,000 clones listed, approximately 89% are singletons. Sequencing was carried out using peripheral blood. V usage is TRBV7-3 and J usage is TRBJ2-2; D ambiguous. This receptor was identified in a woman aged 60-75 years with COVID-19, enrolled during active disease. The CDR3 region has the DNA TGTGCCAGCAGCCCTACCCAAAGCACCGGGGAGCTGTTTTTT. Protein sequence: CASSPTQSTGELFF.